This T cell receptor beta chain originates from a study of T cell responses to AZD1222 COVID-19 vaccine. Clones were sequenced by immunoSEQ multiplex PCR, and TCRdb holds only the in-frame ones, with some missing. Among 100,000 or so clones listed, roughly 82% were seen once. The V gene's germline CDR1 is SGHRS and CDR2 YFSETQ. The CDR3 is made up of 14 amino acids. V shed 4 bases, J shed 4 bases, and the junction held 4 bases outside the gene matches. This receptor was identified in an adult in good health. The specimen was peripheral blood, collected on day 0 of AZD1222 vaccination. This chain uses TRBV5-1 with TRBJ2-1; the match to TRBD1 covers 8 bases. The CDR3 region has the DNA TGCGCCAGCAGCGTAGGACAGGGTTACAATGAGCAGTTCTTC. The encoded protein is CASSVGQGYNEQFF. The whole variable domain, filled in from reference TRBV5-1 and TRBJ2-1, reads KAGVTQTPRYLIKTRGQQVTLSCSPISGHRSVSWYQQTPGQGLQFLFEYFSETQRNKGNFPGRFSGRQFSNSRSEMNVSTLELGDSALYLCASSVGQGYNEQFFGPGTRLTVL.